The source of this T cell receptor (beta chain) is a study of response to subunit inactivated influenza vaccine. The table lists this clonotype with many counts. Its cognate antigen is unknown. V lost 2 bases to trimming and J lost 3 bases; unmatched junction nucleotides: 14. The CDR3 totals 17 residues. Germline V CDR1 and CDR2: DFQATT, SNEGSKA (reference sequence). TCRdb independently ran MiXCR on the RT-PCR reads; one entry per CDR3 protein. The sample carries approximately 530,000 distinct CDR3 sequences, more than 7% recorded once. The study's findings and limits: Few additional T cells are recruited per seasonal influenza vaccination, authors suggested.

The input for sequencing was PBMCs from blood, taken around 2 years after vaccination. This receptor was obtained from a man aged 50-75 years who received an inactivated influenza vaccine. The V gene is TRBV20-1, the J gene TRBJ2-3; TRBD2 matches at 7 bases. The CDR3 protein is CSARPPLGGVGTDTQYF. The CDR3 DNA follows: TGCAGTGCTAGACCCCCCCTGGGAGGGGTTGGGACAGATACGCAGTATTTT.